Reported below is one T cell receptor (beta chain). V was pared by 3 bases and J by 4 bases, with 6 bases between. The CDR3 runs 12 residues. Germline loops: CDR1 MNHNS, CDR2 SASEGT. The sample belongs to a study of blood T cell repertoires in COVID-19. Profiling relied on immunoSEQ multiplex PCR, and the TCRdb table lists in-frame clones only, not all of them. The sample records approximately 180,000 clones, 87% being singletons. Input material: peripheral blood. V gene TRBV6-1 combines with J gene TRBJ1-2; D gene uncertain. The receptor was isolated from a woman aged 45-59 years with acute or convalescent COVID-19. The CDR3 spells CASSDSPYGYTF. CDR3 DNA: TGTGCCAGCAGTGACAGTCCCTATGGCTACACCTTC.